This T cell receptor (beta chain) was retrieved from a study of blood T cell repertoires in COVID-19. Overall study: Sample material is recorded as cDNA or gDNA derived from T cells, B-cell-depleted T cells, or PBMCs.

The data were produced by immunoSEQ multiplex PCR, yet TCRdb's version contains in-frame clones alone and is incomplete. This sample has 200,000 to 250,000 clones, with about 90% found just once. Exposed enrollees had met someone with a PCR-confirmed or clinician-diagnosed COVID-19 case at some point within the 2 weeks before study entry. The material sequenced was PBMCs or T cells enriched from blood (not recorded which). This receptor was taken from a man aged 30-40 years who had been exposed to COVID-19.

The CDR3 coding sequence is TGTGCCAGCAGTGCGGGACAGGGGCCCCAAGAGACCCAGTACTTC. Amino acids: CASSAGQGPQETQYF. The rearrangement links TRBV2 to TRBJ2-5; 10 positions agree with TRBD1. The germline CDR1 and CDR2 sequences are SNHLY and FYNNEI. CDR3 length equals 15 residues. V shed 4 bases and J 1 base; nucleotides not matched to a gene: 3.